These T cell receptor beta chains were read from a single sample in a study of shared clonotypes between healthy human individuals. The method was immunoSEQ multiplex PCR; TCRdb's version includes in-frame clones alone and lacks a portion of them. The repertoire holds 600,000 or so clones, with around 95% as singletons. Source material: naive CD8+ T cells sorted from blood. All receptors come from a woman in her twenties or thirties in good health. Each CDR3 is given with its conserved first and last residue. The order of the fields is CDR3 protein, V gene, J gene.

CSVEVSPLFELDDGSNVSTDTQYF	TRBV29-1	TRBJ2-3
CASSPHTGELFF	TRBV11-2	TRBJ2-2
CATSRDQRGNQPQHF	TRBV15	TRBJ1-5
CASSLEYTGELFF	TRBV9	TRBJ2-2
CASSYWWDPASNEQFF	TRBV27	TRBJ2-1
CASTHPAGGSYEQYF	TRBV5-5	TRBJ2-7
CASSLNYGYTF	TRBV28	TRBJ1-2
CASSEGGGSGEQFF	TRBV25-1	TRBJ2-1
CASSPNRYNQPQHF	TRBV7-8	TRBJ1-5
CASSFGSGLYGYTF	TRBV7-9	TRBJ1-2
CASSKALLTKEPDTQYF	TRBV21-1	TRBJ2-3
CASSILPSGSGNEQFF	TRBV19	TRBJ2-1
CASSKVRPGTQYF	TRBV21-1	TRBJ2-5
CASSLTGEHGYTF	TRBV5-4	TRBJ1-2
CASSHRTGSQGYEQYF	TRBV4-1	-
CASSPWHSQETQYF	TRBV27	TRBJ2-5
CASSRGHFSEKLFF	TRBV6-5	TRBJ1-4
CASSLSSGGAGEAFF	TRBV27	TRBJ1-1
CASSQRGSHTGELFF	TRBV18	TRBJ2-2
CASSMGLADNEQFF	TRBV19	TRBJ2-1
CASSYGEGGQPQHF	TRBV6-6	TRBJ1-5
CASSSTESNTEAFF	TRBV7-9	TRBJ1-1
CASSGTQGARDF	TRBV6-1	TRBJ2-7
CASGTRGEQYF	TRBV11-2	TRBJ2-7
CASSPDSAYEQYF	TRBV7-8	TRBJ2-7
CASSMGDFTTPQHF	TRBV19	TRBJ1-5
CASSLGTGGLETQYF	TRBV27	TRBJ2-5
CASSLESGRSNEQFF	TRBV7-8	TRBJ2-1
CASSDRQYRGYTF	TRBV9	TRBJ1-2
CASSLVGPSYEQYF	TRBV27	TRBJ2-7
CASSLFEVYEQYF	TRBV28	TRBJ2-7
CSVIGTSYNEQFF	TRBV29-1	TRBJ2-1
CAGTGDLNTEAFF	TRBV2	TRBJ1-1
CASSVVSAGVDEQYF	TRBV9	-
CASRYTGHTEAFF	TRBV5-4	TRBJ1-1
CASSGQGNEQFF	TRBV13	TRBJ2-1
CASSTGTSGRNEQFF	TRBV5-4	TRBJ2-1
CASSFLLSGEQYF	TRBV27	TRBJ2-7
CATTLRGGRETQYF	TRBV15	TRBJ2-5
CASSLAIGSGSSGNEQFF	TRBV7-2	TRBJ2-1
CASSNGQSSYEQYF	TRBV27	TRBJ2-7
CASKYDWSSYNEQFF	TRBV27	TRBJ2-1
CASSEATGVGEKLFF	TRBV10-2	TRBJ1-4
CASSIGRWTGSGANVLTF	TRBV5-4	TRBJ2-6
CASSVEGRAHYGYTF	TRBV9	TRBJ1-2
CASGNNEQYF	TRBV25-1	TRBJ2-7
CASRTGTTYNEQFF	TRBV10-2	TRBJ2-1
CASSDSSRPNSYEQYF	TRBV6-4	TRBJ2-7
CAWNPHTSPYNEQFF	TRBV30	TRBJ2-1
CASSVDGPSSYEQYF	TRBV9	TRBJ2-7